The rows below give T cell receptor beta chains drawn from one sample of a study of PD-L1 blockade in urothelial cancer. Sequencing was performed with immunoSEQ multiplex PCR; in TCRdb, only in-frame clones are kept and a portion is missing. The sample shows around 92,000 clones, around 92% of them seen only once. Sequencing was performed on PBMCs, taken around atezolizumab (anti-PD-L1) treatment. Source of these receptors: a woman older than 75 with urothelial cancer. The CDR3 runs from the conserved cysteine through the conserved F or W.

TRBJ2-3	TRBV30	CAWSVGLAGSTDTQYF
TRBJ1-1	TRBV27	CASSRSSGATMNTEAFF
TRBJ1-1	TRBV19	CASCGRGETEAFF
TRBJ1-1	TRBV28	CASERLNTEAFF
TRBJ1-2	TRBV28	CASRPPGQKHGYTF
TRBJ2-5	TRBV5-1	CASSYLAGGETQYF
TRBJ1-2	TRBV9	CASSGVSQGDLYGYTF
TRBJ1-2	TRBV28	CASSGTGANYGYTF
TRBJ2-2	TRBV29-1	CSAGRDWAGELFF
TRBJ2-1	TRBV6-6	CASGGGSVNNEQFF
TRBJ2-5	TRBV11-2	CASSPRAAGDPYQETQYF
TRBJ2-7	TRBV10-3	CAISEGLAGAVYEQYF
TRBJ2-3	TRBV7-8	CASSPDSTITDTQYF
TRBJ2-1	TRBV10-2	CASSDSERPFF
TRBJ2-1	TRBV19	CASSIDLSGGSSYNEQFF
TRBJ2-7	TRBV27	CASSTRGTDTYEQYF
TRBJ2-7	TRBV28	CASSLYTPGAYEQYF
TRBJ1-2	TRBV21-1	CASSKEESTGNFGYTF
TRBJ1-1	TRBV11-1	CASSFVMGGQMNTEAFF
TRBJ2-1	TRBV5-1	CASSLESSAYNEQFF
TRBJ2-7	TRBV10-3	CAISEGQGSYEQYF
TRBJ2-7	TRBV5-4	CASSSDRYEQYF
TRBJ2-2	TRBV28	CASSLQPGLAGVWELFF
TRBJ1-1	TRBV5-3	CARPGSATEAFF
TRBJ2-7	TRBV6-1	CASTPGLAGVEQYF
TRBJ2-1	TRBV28	CASTSQGGSSWQFF
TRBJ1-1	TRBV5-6	CASSLVRGQGTEAFF
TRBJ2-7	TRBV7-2	CASSLAGTSGYRGGEQYF
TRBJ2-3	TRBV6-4	CASSSGGSPDTQYF
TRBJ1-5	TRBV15	CATSPTGGGLNQPQHF
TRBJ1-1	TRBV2	CASSDWAQGVNEAFF
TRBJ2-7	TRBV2	CASSEGRGREQYF
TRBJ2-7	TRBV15	CATSRDFPSGSMYEQYF
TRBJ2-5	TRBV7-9	CASSRGSRETQYF
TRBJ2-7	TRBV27	CASRPSGSPYEQYF
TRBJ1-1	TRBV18	CASSPQTVNTEAFF
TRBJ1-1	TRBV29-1	CSVGDRGLTEAFF
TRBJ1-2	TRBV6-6	CASSGESRSYGYTF
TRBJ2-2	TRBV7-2	CASSRSGSANTGELFF
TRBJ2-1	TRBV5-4	CAPSRGGSVYNEQFF
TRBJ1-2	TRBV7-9	CASSLALNPGTGPNYTF
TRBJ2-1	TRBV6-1	CASSSSSNEQFF
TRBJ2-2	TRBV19	CASSISGVTGELFF
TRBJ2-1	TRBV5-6	CASSSLAGPYNEQFF
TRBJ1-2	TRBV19	CASSIGRGSAHYGYTF
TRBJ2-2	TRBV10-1	CASSESRGNTGELFF
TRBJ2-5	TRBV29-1	CSVAVTGLGGETQYF
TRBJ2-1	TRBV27	CASSSGLAGDEQFF
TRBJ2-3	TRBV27	CASSPRSSDTQYF
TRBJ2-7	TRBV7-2	CASSLSSGGSYEQYF
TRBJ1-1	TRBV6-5	CASRPPGVSEAFF
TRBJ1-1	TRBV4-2	CASSQDLRTGTEAFF
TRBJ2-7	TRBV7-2	CASSLTGRVGEQYF
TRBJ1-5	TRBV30	CAWSGSGQPQHF